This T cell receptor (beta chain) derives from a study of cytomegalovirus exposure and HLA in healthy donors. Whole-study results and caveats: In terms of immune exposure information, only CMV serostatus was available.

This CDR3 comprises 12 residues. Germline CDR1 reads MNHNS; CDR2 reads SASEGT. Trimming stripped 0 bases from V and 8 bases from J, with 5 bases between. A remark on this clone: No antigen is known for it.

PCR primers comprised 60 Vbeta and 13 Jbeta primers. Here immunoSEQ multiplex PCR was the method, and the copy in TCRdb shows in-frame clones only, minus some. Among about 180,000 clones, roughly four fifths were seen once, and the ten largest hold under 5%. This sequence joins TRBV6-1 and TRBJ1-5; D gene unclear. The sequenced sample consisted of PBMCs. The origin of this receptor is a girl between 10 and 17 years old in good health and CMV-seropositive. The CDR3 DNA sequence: TGTGCCAGCAGTGAAGCGGGCAAGCCCCAGCATTTT. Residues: CASSEAGKPQHF.